The 11 T cell receptor beta chains reported below all come from one sample, sequenced in a study of T-cell memory formation after mild COVID-19. TCRdb used MiXCR to reprocess the 5' RACE reads, holding one entry per CDR3 protein. The sample lists around 320,000 distinct CDR3 sequences; around 27% were seen once. The sample taken for sequencing was PBMCs or a T cell subset sorted from them (not recorded which). The source is an adult woman who had mild COVID-19 (a few samples of this study predate the infection). Cell type and time point are not known.

This chain links TRBV9 with TRBJ1-2; D is possibly TRBD1 (5 bases). Germline loops: CDR1 SGDLS, CDR2 YYNGEE. Trimming stripped 3 bases from V and 0 bases from J, with 12 bases between. This CDR3 comprises 15 residues. The CDR3 loop reads CASSASTDSNYGYTF. The CDR3 coding sequence is TGTGCCAGCAGCGCCTCGACAGACTCTAACTATGGCTACACCTTC.

CDR3: CASRGDRSSPLHF. Written as DNA, the CDR3 is TGTGCCAGCAGGGGGGACAGGAGTTCACCCCTCCACTTT. The chain employs TRBV2 and TRBJ1-6, with TRBD1 matching 8 bases. This CDR3 contains 13 residues. Trimming took 6 bases from V and 9 from J; bases not matched to a gene: 4. The V gene's germline CDR1 is SNHLY and CDR2 FYNNEI. The full variable domain, in which reference TRBV2 and TRBJ1-6 provide the parts outside the CDR3, is EPEVTQTPSHQVTQMGQEVILRCVPISNHLYFYWYRQILGQKVEFLVSFYNNEISEKSEIFDDQFSVERPDGSNFTLKIRSTKLEDSAMYFCASRGDRSSPLHFGNGTRLTVT.

The rearrangement joins TRBV29-1 to TRBJ2-3; maybe TRBD2 (7 bases). Germline CDR1 reads SQVTM; CDR2 reads ANQGSEA. V was pared by 3 bases and J by 2 bases, with 21 bases between. The CDR3 is 17 amino acids. CDR3 bases: TGCAGCGTTGATATCGGGGGCAGCGGGACGATCACAGATACGCAGTATTTT. Amino acids: CSVDIGGSGTITDTQYF.

The rearrangement joins TRBV20-1 to TRBJ2-5, with D perhaps being TRBD1 or TRBD2 (6 bases each). Germline V lookup: CDR1 DFQATT, CDR2 SNEGSKA (reference sequence). The V end was cut by 4 bases, the J end by 4 bases, with 19 bases between. The CDR3 runs to 15 residues. CDR3 DNA sequence: TGCAGTGCTACCCCAAGTGGGGGGCGAGGAGAGACCCAGTACTTC. It codes for CSATPSGGRGETQYF.

This clonotype was detected only a few times. The rearrangement links TRBV5-1 to TRBJ2-7, with 14 bases aligning to TRBD2. This CDR3 comprises 16 residues. Germline CDR1 is SGHRS and CDR2 is YFSETQ. V was clipped by 4 bases and J by 4 bases; unmatched bases: 7. CDR3 in amino acids: CASSPGLAGVSYEQYF. As DNA, the CDR3 is TGCGCCAGCAGCCCGGGACTAGCGGGAGTATCGTACGAGCAGTACTTC.

The chain recombines TRBV7-2 with TRBJ2-1; D is ambiguous. Trimming left V 0 bases short and J 6 bases short, with 21 bases between. Germline values: CDR1 SGHTA, CDR2 FQGNSA. CDR3 length: 18 amino acids. CDR3 nucleotides: TGTGCCAGCAGCTTAGCTCCGTTTAGCAACCCCCCGGGCAATGAGCAGTTCTTC. This gives the protein CASSLAPFSNPPGNEQFF. The full variable domain, completed using reference TRBV7-2 and TRBJ2-1, is GAGVSQSPSNKVTEKGKDVELRCDPISGHTALYWYRQSLGQGLEFLIYFQGNSAPDKSGLPSDRFSAERTGGSVSTLTIQRTQQEDSAVYLCASSLAPFSNPPGNEQFFGPGTRLTVL.

The rearrangement links TRBV9 to TRBJ2-1; 8 bases match TRBD2. Germline V gene sequence: CDR1 SGDLS, CDR2 YYNGEE. The CDR3 has 15 amino acids. Trimming took 4 bases from V and 5 from J; bases not matched to a gene: 8. The chain's CDR3 is CASSSQAGENNEQFF. The DNA for the CDR3 is TGTGCCAGCAGCTCCCAAGCGGGAGAGAACAATGAGCAGTTCTTC.

The chain combines TRBV9 with TRBJ1-6; tentatively, D is TRBD1 (6 bases). The germline gives CDR1 SGDLS, CDR2 YYNGEE. CDR3 size: 17 residues. Trimming took off 1 base at V and 0 bases at J, with 11 bases between the two ends. This CDR3 is CASSVSGQPSYNSPLHF. The CDR3 DNA is TGTGCCAGCAGCGTAAGTGGACAGCCCTCCTATAATTCACCCCTCCACTTT.

CDR3 region: CASSRQPQHF. CDR3 bases: TGTGCCAGCAGTCGGCAGCCCCAGCATTTT. The chain has TRBV7-3 and TRBJ1-5; D gene unclear. The CDR3 covers 10 residues. V was shortened by 6 bases and J by 7 bases, with 4 bases between the two germline ends. Looked up from germline, CDR1 is SGHTA and CDR2 is FQGTGA.

This chain uses TRBV28 with TRBJ2-1, with 9 bases fitting TRBD1. The CDR3 has 15 residues. Trimming removed 7 bases from V and 8 bases from J; junction bases left unmatched: 12. Looked up from germline, CDR1 is MDHEN and CDR2 is SYDVKM. The CDR3 region has the DNA TGTGCCAGCATCCTGGGACAGGGTAGTCGTGATGAGCAGTTCTTC. Translation: CASILGQGSRDEQFF.

This clonotype has only a few counts. CDR3 nucleotides: TGTGCCAGCAGCTTAACGTTTGGGGGCCTCGATACGCAGTATTTT. Translating gives CASSLTFGGLDTQYF. J is TRBJ2-3 and V is TRBV7-3; D might be TRBD1 (6 bases). V lost 0 bases and J lost 6, with 13 bases in between. This CDR3 is built from 15 residues. The germline CDR1 and CDR2 sequences are SGHTA and FQGTGA.